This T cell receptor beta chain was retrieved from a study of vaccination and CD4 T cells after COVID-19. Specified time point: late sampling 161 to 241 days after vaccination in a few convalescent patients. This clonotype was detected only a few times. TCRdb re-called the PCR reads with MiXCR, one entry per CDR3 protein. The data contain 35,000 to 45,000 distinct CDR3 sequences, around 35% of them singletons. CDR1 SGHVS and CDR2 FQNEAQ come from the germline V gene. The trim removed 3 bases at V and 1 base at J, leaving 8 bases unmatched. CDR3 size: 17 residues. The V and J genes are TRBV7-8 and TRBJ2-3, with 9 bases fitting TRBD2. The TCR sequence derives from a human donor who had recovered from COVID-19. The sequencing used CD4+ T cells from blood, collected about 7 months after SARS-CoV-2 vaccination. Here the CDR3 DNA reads TGTGCCAGCAGCTTTAGCCTCTTAGCGGGGGGCACAGATACGCAGTATTTT. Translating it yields CASSFSLLAGGTDTQYF.